This TCR beta chain was retrieved from a study of response to subunit inactivated influenza vaccine. The study's findings and limits: Each seasonal influenza vaccination recruits few new T cells, the authors suggested.

V was pared by 5 bases and J by 8 bases, with 8 bases between. Germline V gene lookup returns CDR1 SGHNT and CDR2 YYREEE (reference sequence). This CDR3 is 12 amino acids long. This clonotype was seen many times. Its antigen is unidentified. TCRdb independently ran MiXCR on the RT-PCR reads; one entry per CDR3 protein. Among roughly 790,000 distinct CDR3 sequences listed, about 20% were seen once. The source was PBMCs from blood, collected 5 days after vaccination. The TCR sequence derives from a man aged 50 or older who received an inactivated influenza vaccine. The V call is TRBV5-4, the J call TRBJ1-6; no clear D gene. The CDR3 DNA sequence: TGTGCCAGCAGTAACGATGATTCACCCCTCCACTTT. Translation: CASSNDDSPLHF.